The present entry profiles one T cell receptor beta chain with its context. Using immunoSEQ multiplex PCR, the repertoire was profiled, and TCRdb retains in-frame clones only, with some absent. Here the sample spans 95,000 to 150,000 clones, more than 80% being singletons. This entry comes from a study of blood T cell repertoires in COVID-19. Sequenced: peripheral blood. The clonotype comes from a man between 35 and 55 years old with acute or convalescent COVID-19.

The CDR3 reads CATSRVPDRGNQPQHF. CDR3 nucleotides: TGTGCCACCAGCAGAGTCCCGGACAGAGGCAATCAGCCCCAGCATTTT. The gene calls are TRBV15 and TRBJ1-5; D might be TRBD1 (6 bases). Germline values: CDR1 LNHNV, CDR2 YYDKDF (reference sequence). There are 16 residues in the CDR3. V gave up 1 base and J gave up 2 bases, with 12 bases separating them. Based on the CDR3 plus reference TRBV15 and TRBJ1-5, the full variable domain is DAMVIQNPRYQVTQFGKPVTLSCSQTLNHNVMYWYQQKSSQAPKLLFHYYDKDFNNEADTPDNFQSRRPNTSFCFLDIRSPGLGDTAMYLCATSRVPDRGNQPQHFGDGTRLSIL.